This T cell receptor (beta chain) was identified in a study of technical replicates of blood from several donors. Germline V lookup: CDR1 SGHVS, CDR2 FQNEAQ. The CDR3 spans 16 residues. Trimming took 1 base from V and 2 from J, leaving 12 bases between them. Only in-frame clones appear in the TCRdb table, and some are missing; sequencing was by immunoSEQ multiplex PCR. The repertoire includes more than 55,000 clones, about 90% of them detected once, and 0.3% to 0.4% sits in the top ten. The source is a human donor in good health. Material for sequencing was T cells isolated from PBMCs. The chain combines TRBV7-8 with TRBJ2-1; D is uncertain. The CDR3 DNA is TGTGCCAGCAGCTTAGTTGGCGCGGCTACCTACAATGAGCAGTTCTTC. Translation: CASSLVGAATYNEQFF.